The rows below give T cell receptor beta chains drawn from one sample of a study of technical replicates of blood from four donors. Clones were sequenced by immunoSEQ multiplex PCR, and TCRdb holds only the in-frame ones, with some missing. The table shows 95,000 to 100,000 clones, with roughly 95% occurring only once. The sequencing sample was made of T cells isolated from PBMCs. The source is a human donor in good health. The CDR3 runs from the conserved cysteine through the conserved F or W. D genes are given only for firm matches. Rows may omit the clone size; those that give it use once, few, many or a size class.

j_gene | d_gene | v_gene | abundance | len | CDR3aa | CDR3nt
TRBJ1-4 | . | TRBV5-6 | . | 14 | CASSQGLPDEKLFF | TGTGCCAGCAGCCAGGGTTTACCCGACGAAAAACTGTTTTTT
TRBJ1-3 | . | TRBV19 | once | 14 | CASSGGLSGNTIYF | TGTGCCAGCTCGGGAGGGCTCTCTGGAAACACCATATATTTT
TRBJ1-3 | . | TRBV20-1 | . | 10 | CSVGKWPGYF | TGCAGTGTTGGAAAATGGCCGGGATATTTT
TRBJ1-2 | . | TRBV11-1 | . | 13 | CASSLSATGGYTF | TGTGCCAGCAGCCTATCCGCGACAGGCGGCTACACCTTC
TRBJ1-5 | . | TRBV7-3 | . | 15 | CASSLKGMRNQPQHF | TGTGCCAGCAGCTTAAAGGGGATGCGCAATCAGCCCCAGCATTTT
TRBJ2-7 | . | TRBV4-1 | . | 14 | CASSQGRVEYEQYF | TGCGCCAGCAGCCAAGGTAGAGTGGAGTACGAGCAGTACTTC
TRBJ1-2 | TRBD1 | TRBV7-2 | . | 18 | CASSHQGARGIRNYGYTF | TGTGCCAGCAGCCACCAGGGGGCTCGGGGTATAAGGAACTATGGCTACACCTTC
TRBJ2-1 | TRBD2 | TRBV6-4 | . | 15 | CASAEAGGPYNEQFF | TGTGCCAGCGCGGAGGCGGGAGGGCCCTACAATGAGCAGTTCTTC
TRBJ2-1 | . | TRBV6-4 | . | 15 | CASRAEEGAGNEQFF | TGTGCCAGCAGAGCGGAGGAGGGGGCGGGAAATGAGCAGTTCTTC
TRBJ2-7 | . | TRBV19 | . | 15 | CASSIRAGDPYEQYF | TGTGCCAGTAGTATACGGGCAGGGGACCCATACGAGCAGTACTTC
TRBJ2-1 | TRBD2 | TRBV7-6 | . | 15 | CASSLEASGINEQFF | TGTGCCAGCAGCTTAGAGGCTAGCGGGATCAATGAGCAGTTCTTC
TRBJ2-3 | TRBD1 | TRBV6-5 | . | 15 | CASGRTGASTDTQYF | TGTGCCAGCGGGAGGACAGGGGCTAGCACAGATACGCAGTATTTT
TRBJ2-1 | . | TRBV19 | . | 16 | CASSQTGSLSYNEQFF | TGTGCCAGTAGTCAAACTGGGAGCCTTTCGTACAATGAGCAGTTCTTC
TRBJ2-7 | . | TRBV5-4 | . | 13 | CASSFQGPYEQYF | TGTGCCAGCAGCTTTCAGGGGCCCTACGAGCAGTACTTC
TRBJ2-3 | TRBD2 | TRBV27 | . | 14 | CASRIAGSTDTQYF | TGTGCCAGCAGAATAGCGGGTAGCACAGATACGCAGTATTTT
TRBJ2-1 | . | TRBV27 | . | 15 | CASSLAGISYNEQFF | TGTGCCAGCAGTTTAGCGGGAATCTCCTACAATGAGCAGTTCTTC
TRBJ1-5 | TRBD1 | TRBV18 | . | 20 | CASSPQADRGLLGSNQPQHF | TGTGCCAGCTCACCGCAGGCGGACAGGGGGCTTCTAGGTAGCAATCAGCCCCAGCATTTT
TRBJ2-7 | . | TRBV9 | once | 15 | CASSPGVGSSYEQYF | TGTGCCAGCAGCCCCGGGGTTGGGAGCTCCTACGAGCAGTACTTC
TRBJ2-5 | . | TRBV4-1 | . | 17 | CASSQGRARGGGKTQYF | TGCGCCAGCAGCCAAGGGAGAGCCAGGGGAGGGGGAAAGACCCAGTACTTC
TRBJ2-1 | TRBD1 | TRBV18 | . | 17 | CASSPRLGQSSYNEQFF | TGTGCCAGCTCACCACGGTTGGGACAGAGCTCCTACAATGAGCAGTTCTTC
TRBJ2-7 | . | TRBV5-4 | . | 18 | CASSLRVTRTVRGLEQYF | TGTGCCAGCAGCTTGCGCGTTACCCGGACAGTTCGGGGTCTCGAGCAGTACTTC
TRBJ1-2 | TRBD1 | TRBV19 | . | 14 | CASSITYRGYGYTF | TGTGCCAGTAGTATAACGTACAGGGGTTATGGCTACACCTTC
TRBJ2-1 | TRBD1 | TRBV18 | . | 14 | CASSPPTGYNEQFF | TGTGCCAGCTCACCCCCGACAGGGTACAATGAGCAGTTCTTC
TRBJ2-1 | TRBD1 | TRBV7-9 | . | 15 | CASSEGQSSYNEQFF | TGTGCCAGCAGTGAGGGACAGAGCTCCTACAATGAGCAGTTCTTC
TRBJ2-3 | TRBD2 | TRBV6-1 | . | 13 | CASNKRESDTQYF | TGTGCCAGCAACAAGCGGGAATCAGATACGCAGTATTTT
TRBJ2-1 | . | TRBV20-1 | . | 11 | CSVLSYNEQFF | TGCAGTGTTCTCTCCTACAATGAGCAGTTCTTC
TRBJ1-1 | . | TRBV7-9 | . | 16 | CASIQKQGFKNTEAFF | TGTGCCAGCATACAGAAGCAGGGATTTAAGAACACTGAAGCTTTCTTT
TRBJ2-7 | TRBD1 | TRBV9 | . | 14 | CASSAGDSTYEQYF | TGTGCCAGCAGCGCCGGGGACAGCACATACGAGCAGTACTTC
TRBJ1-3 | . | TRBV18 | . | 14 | CASSRLNSGNTIYF | TGTGCCAGCTCACGACTAAACTCTGGAAACACCATATATTTT
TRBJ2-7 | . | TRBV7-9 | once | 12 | CASSGDSYEQYF | TGTGCCAGCTCCGGGGATTCCTACGAGCAGTACTTC
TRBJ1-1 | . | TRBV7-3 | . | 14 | CASSLQGLNTEAFF | TGTGCCAGCAGCTTACAGGGCTTGAACACTGAAGCTTTCTTT
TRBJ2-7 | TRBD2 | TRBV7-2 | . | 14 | CASSSTSGLDEQYF | TGTGCCAGCAGCTCTACTAGCGGCCTAGACGAGCAGTACTTC
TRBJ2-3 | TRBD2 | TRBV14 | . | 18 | CASSQASGASFSTDTQYF | TGTGCCAGCAGCCAGGCTAGCGGGGCTTCCTTTAGCACAGATACGCAGTATTTT
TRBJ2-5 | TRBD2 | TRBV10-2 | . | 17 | CASSEPRTSGSQETQYF | TGCGCCAGCAGTGAGCCTAGGACTAGCGGGTCCCAAGAGACCCAGTACTTC
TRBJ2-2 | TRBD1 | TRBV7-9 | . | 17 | CASSLRPQGLDTGELFF | TGTGCCAGCAGCTTAAGGCCACAGGGGCTTGACACCGGGGAGCTGTTTTTT
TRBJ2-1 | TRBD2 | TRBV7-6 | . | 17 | CASSFTVGTSGRHEQFF | TGTGCCAGCAGCTTTACCGTCGGGACTAGCGGGAGGCATGAGCAGTTCTTC
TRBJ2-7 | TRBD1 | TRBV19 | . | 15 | CASRESGQGSYEQYF | TGTGCCAGTAGGGAATCTGGACAGGGGAGCTACGAGCAGTACTTC
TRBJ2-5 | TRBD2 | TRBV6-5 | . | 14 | CASSLGLAAETQYF | TGTGCCAGCAGTCTTGGACTAGCGGCAGAGACCCAGTACTTC
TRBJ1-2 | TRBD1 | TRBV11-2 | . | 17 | CASRRPGQKPPLVGYTF | TGTGCCAGCAGACGACCGGGACAGAAACCTCCTTTGGTTGGCTACACCTTC
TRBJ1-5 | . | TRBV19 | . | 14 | CASRQGYSNQPQHF | TGTGCCAGTAGACAGGGTTATAGCAATCAGCCCCAGCATTTT
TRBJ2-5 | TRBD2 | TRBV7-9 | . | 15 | CASRHRGRAEETQYF | TGTGCCAGCAGACACCGGGGGAGGGCGGAGGAGACCCAGTACTTC
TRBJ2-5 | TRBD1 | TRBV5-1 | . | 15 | CASSYGQGALETQYF | TGCGCCAGCAGCTACGGACAGGGGGCTTTGGAGACCCAGTACTTC
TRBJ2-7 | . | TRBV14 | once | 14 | CASSPVGGGEEQYF | TGTGCCAGCAGCCCCGTAGGAGGTGGGGAAGAGCAGTACTTC
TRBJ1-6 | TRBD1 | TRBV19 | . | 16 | CASMEGQGQYNSPLHF | TGTGCCAGTATGGAAGGACAGGGACAATATAATTCACCCCTCCACTTT
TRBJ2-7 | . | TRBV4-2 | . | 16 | CASSQGRGYLGDEQYF | TGTGCCAGCAGCCAAGGGAGGGGCTACTTAGGGGACGAGCAGTACTTC
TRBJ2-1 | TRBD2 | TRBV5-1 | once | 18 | CASSLSQRGGRSYNEQFF | TGCGCCAGCAGCTTGAGCCAGCGGGGGGGCCGTTCCTACAATGAGCAGTTCTTC
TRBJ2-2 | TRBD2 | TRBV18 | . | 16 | CASSTQAGSNTGELFF | TGTGCCAGCTCAACCCAAGCGGGATCGAACACCGGGGAGCTGTTTTTT